The TCR beta chain under discussion was sequenced for a study of blood T cells in healthy people across ages. Study findings and constraints: In long-lived donors, naive CD4+ cell counts and diversity exceeded those of aged donors. Considered underestimates were the diversity estimates obtained from one million T cells. Getting older went along with TCR beta diversity per million T cells dropping roughly linearly.

The CDR3 length is 14 residues. Germline CDR1 DFQATT, CDR2 SNEGSKA (reference sequence). Every donor provided around 10 milliliters of peripheral blood. With a J-beta primer mix and a sample-barcoded 5' primer, a second PCR ran about 7 to 12 cycles. Via MiXCR, TCRdb re-called the 5' RACE reads, giving one row per CDR3 protein. Of 1.5 million to 2 million distinct CDR3 sequences listed, 39% are singletons. As for this clonotype: Its matching antigen is unknown.

Sequenced sample: blood. This TCR came from a human donor in good health. The chain carries TRBV20-1 and TRBJ2-7; perhaps TRBD1 as D (6 bases). The end of the DNA fits TRBJ2-5 better, so the J call may be wrong. The CDR3 here is CSARDRQGWETQYF. CDR3 bases: TGCAGTGCTAGAGATAGGCAGGGGTGGGAGACCCAGTACTTC.